Listed below are T cell receptor beta chains from one sample, sequenced in a study of vaccination and CD4 T cells after COVID-19. TCRdb itself ran the PCR reads through MiXCR, one entry per CDR3 protein. Of under 20,000 distinct CDR3 sequences listed, roughly half were seen once; the top ten hold 8% to 10%. Which antigens these TCRs recognize remains unknown. Sequenced: CD4+ T cells from blood, cultured in vitro. All receptors derive from a human donor who had recovered from COVID-19. Both conserved end residues are part of each CDR3. A D gene is named only where the DNA matches it firmly. Not all rows give a size; the values are once, few, many and, for expanded clones, a class.

v_call: TRBV7-2; clone_size: NA; j_call: TRBJ2-3; d_call: NA; cdr3_nt: TGTGCCAGCAGCTTATACCCGGGTACGCAGTATTTT; cdr3_aa: CASSLYPGTQYF
v_call: TRBV10-1; clone_size: NA; j_call: TRBJ2-2; d_call: NA; cdr3_nt: TGCGCCAGCAGTGCGGAAAGGACAGTCACCGGGGAGCTGTTTTTT; cdr3_aa: CASSAERTVTGELFF
v_call: TRBV7-9; clone_size: few; j_call: TRBJ1-1; d_call: NA; cdr3_nt: TGTGCCAGCAGCTTAGAACAAAGCACTGAAGCTTTCTTT; cdr3_aa: CASSLEQSTEAFF
v_call: TRBV6-5; clone_size: NA; j_call: TRBJ2-3; d_call: TRBD1; cdr3_nt: TGTGCCAGCAGTTACTCTATAGGGGGCTATACGTACACAGATACGCAGTATTTT; cdr3_aa: CASSYSIGGYTYTDTQYF
v_call: TRBV20-1; clone_size: few; j_call: TRBJ1-3; d_call: NA; cdr3_nt: TGCAGTGCTAGAGAAGGGGGAAACACCATATATTTT; cdr3_aa: CSAREGGNTIYF
v_call: TRBV10-3; clone_size: NA; j_call: TRBJ1-2; d_call: NA; cdr3_nt: TGTGCCATCAGTGAGTCCCGGGACGCCGGGTCGGACACCTTC; cdr3_aa: CAISESRDAGSDTF
v_call: TRBV25-1; clone_size: few; j_call: TRBJ1-6; d_call: TRBD1; cdr3_nt: TGTGCCAGCAGTGAAACGGGACAGGCTCATAATTCACCCCTCCACTTT; cdr3_aa: CASSETGQAHNSPLHF
v_call: TRBV20-1; clone_size: few; j_call: TRBJ1-1; d_call: NA; cdr3_nt: TGCAGTGCTAGAAGGACAGATCTTGAAGCTTTCTTT; cdr3_aa: CSARRTDLEAFF
v_call: TRBV20-1; clone_size: once; j_call: TRBJ2-1; d_call: NA; cdr3_nt: TGCAGTGCCGGCGCCCCGGGAGAAGGTAGTACCTACAATGAGCAGTTCTTC; cdr3_aa: CSAGAPGEGSTYNEQFF
v_call: TRBV19; clone_size: NA; j_call: TRBJ1-2; d_call: TRBD1; cdr3_nt: TGTGCCAGTAGTACGACGGGGCAGGGGGCGAATGCGGACTATGGCTACACCTTC; cdr3_aa: CASSTTGQGANADYGYTF
v_call: TRBV28; clone_size: NA; j_call: TRBJ2-1; d_call: NA; cdr3_nt: TGTGCCAGCAGTTCCCAGGGGACTATGAGAGATGAGCAGTTCTTC; cdr3_aa: CASSSQGTMRDEQFF
v_call: TRBV6-2/TRBV6-3; clone_size: NA; j_call: TRBJ1-1; d_call: NA; cdr3_nt: TGTGCCAGCAGTTACTCTTGGGGTAGTACTGAAGCTTTCTTT; cdr3_aa: CASSYSWGSTEAFF
v_call: TRBV6-5; clone_size: few; j_call: TRBJ1-6; d_call: NA; cdr3_nt: TGTGCCAGCAGTTATAGGGGGAAATTACCCCTCCACTTT; cdr3_aa: CASSYRGKLPLHF
v_call: TRBV9; clone_size: NA; j_call: TRBJ2-2; d_call: NA; cdr3_nt: TGTGCCAGCAGCGTAGGAGGAACAGGTTCGAACACCGGGGAGCTGTTTTTT; cdr3_aa: CASSVGGTGSNTGELFF
v_call: TRBV6-1; clone_size: once; j_call: TRBJ2-7; d_call: TRBD1; cdr3_nt: TGTGCCAGCCTATCCCCGGGACAGGGTGCCTACGAGCAGTACTTC; cdr3_aa: CASLSPGQGAYEQYF
v_call: TRBV4-3; clone_size: once; j_call: TRBJ2-7; d_call: TRBD1; cdr3_nt: TGCGCCAGCAGCCAAGATCTAGCGGTACGGGACAGGGGTGGCTACGAGCAGTACTTC; cdr3_aa: CASSQDLAVRDRGGYEQYF
v_call: TRBV28; clone_size: NA; j_call: TRBJ1-1; d_call: NA; cdr3_nt: TGTGCCAGCAGTTTAGGGGTATGGACTGAAGCTTTCTTT; cdr3_aa: CASSLGVWTEAFF
v_call: TRBV6-1; clone_size: NA; j_call: TRBJ2-3; d_call: TRBD2; cdr3_nt: TGTGCCAGCAGTCCCGGGACTAGCGGGAGGGATACGCAGTATTTT; cdr3_aa: CASSPGTSGRDTQYF
v_call: TRBV24-1; clone_size: NA; j_call: TRBJ2-5; d_call: NA; cdr3_nt: TGTGCCACCAGTGATTCGCAGGGGATCTTAACGCGAGAGACCCAGTACTTC; cdr3_aa: CATSDSQGILTRETQYF
v_call: TRBV6-5; clone_size: few; j_call: TRBJ1-6; d_call: NA; cdr3_nt: TGTGCCAGCAGTTACTCATCGAGAGGGGTGGGCTCACCCCTCCACTTT; cdr3_aa: CASSYSSRGVGSPLHF
v_call: TRBV19; clone_size: few; j_call: TRBJ1-2; d_call: NA; cdr3_nt: TGTGCCAGTAATCGGGACCGGACCCTCTATGGCTACACCTTC; cdr3_aa: CASNRDRTLYGYTF
v_call: TRBV7-2; clone_size: NA; j_call: TRBJ1-5; d_call: NA; cdr3_nt: TGTGCCAGCAGCATTCGCGGCGATCAGCCCCAGCATTTT; cdr3_aa: CASSIRGDQPQHF